These 18 T cell receptor beta chains originate from one sample sequenced in a study of T cells in tuberculosis. Cells were sorted from thawed PBMC rested overnight and stained with GMM-loaded CD1B tetramer, viability dye and anti-CD3. C32 glucose monomycolate from Rhodococcus equi was loaded onto the CD1B tetramers. Profiled with immunoSEQ multiplex PCR; TCRdb holds only in-frame clones, not every one. Here the sample spans approximately 57,000 clones, around 90% being singletons. Material for sequencing was CD1b-GMM tetramer-negative cells sorted from PBMCs. These TCRs come from an adult woman with latent tuberculosis.

The chain combines TRBV5-1 with TRBJ2-2, with D uncertain. The CDR3 spans 12 residues. Germline-derived CDR1 and CDR2 are SGHRS and YFSETQ. V lost 4 bases to trimming and J lost 1 base, with 2 bases between them. Written as DNA, the CDR3 is TGCGCCAGCAGCCGGAACACCGGGGAGCTGTTTTTT. It translates to CASSRNTGELFF.

The chain couples TRBV30 to TRBJ2-7, with D hard to call. The V gene lost 2 bases and the J gene lost 1 base, with 12 bases spanning the gap. This CDR3 contains 14 residues. Looked up from germline, CDR1 is GTSNPN and CDR2 is SVGIG (reference sequence). The CDR3 sequence: CAWSRGSASYEQYF. In DNA, the CDR3 is TGTGCCTGGAGTCGAGGATCCGCATCCTACGAGCAGTACTTC.

The chain has TRBV7-2 and TRBJ2-1; 9 bases agree with TRBD2. CDR1 SGHTA and CDR2 FQGNSA come from the germline V gene. J gave up 3 bases and V 5 bases, and 5 bases lay outside the gene matches. The CDR3 is made up of 15 amino acids. The CDR3 bases are TGTGCCAGCAGCCTGGCGGGGGGGTACTACAATGAGCAGTTCTTC. It translates to CASSLAGGYYNEQFF.

The rearrangement links TRBV30 to TRBJ1-1; TRBD1 might be the D (6 bases). The CDR3 is 13 residues long. Germline V gene lookup returns CDR1 GTSNPN and CDR2 SVGIG (reference sequence). V lost 0 bases, J lost 6 bases, and 11 bases lay in between. CDR3 coding DNA: TGTGCCTGGAGTGTATTGGGGGCTTCTGAAGCTTTCTTT. Encoded protein: CAWSVLGASEAFF.

The chain uses TRBV9 and TRBJ1-3, with D unresolved. The germline V gene has CDR1 SGDLS and CDR2 YYNGEE. The length of the CDR3 is 12 residues. V was cut by 2 bases and J by 4 bases, with 4 bases left in between. The CDR3 spells CASSVGGNTIYF. The CDR3 nucleotides read TGTGCCAGCAGCGTGGGCGGAAACACCATATATTTT. The whole variable domain, remainder taken from reference TRBV9 and TRBJ1-3, is DSGVTQTPKHLITATGQRVTLRCSPRSGDLSVYWYQQSLDQGLQFLIQYYNGEERAKGNILERFSAQQFPDLHSELNLSSLELGDSALYFCASSVGGNTIYFGEGSWLTVV.

The chain employs TRBV14 and TRBJ2-7; weak D call: TRBD2 (6 bases). This CDR3 is 14 amino acids long. The ends were cut back, 3 bases at V and 6 bases at J, with 15 bases in the middle. The germline V gene has CDR1 SGHDN and CDR2 FVKESK. The CDR3 region is CASSQGLLRGEQYF. Here the CDR3 DNA reads TGTGCCAGCAGCCAGGGACTGCTCCGCGGCGAGCAGTACTTC. The entire variable domain, with the rest obtained from reference TRBV14 and TRBJ2-7, is as follows: EAGVTQFPSHSVIEKGQTVTLRCDPISGHDNLYWYRRVMGKEIKFLLHFVKESKQDESGMPNNRFLAERTGGTYSTLKVQPAELEDSGVYFCASSQGLLRGEQYFGPGTRLTVT.

V is TRBV30 and J is TRBJ2-7, with D uncertain. V lost 5 bases, J lost 4 bases, and 9 bases lay in between. CDR3 length equals 11 residues. Germline lookup yields CDR1 GTSNPN and CDR2 SVGIG (reference sequence). The CDR3 here is CAWGDSYEQYF. CDR3 DNA: TGTGCCTGGGGAGACTCTTACGAGCAGTACTTC.

The chain is built from TRBV11-2 and TRBJ2-7, with D possibly being TRBD2 (6 bases). CDR3 length equals 15 residues. CDR1 SGHAT and CDR2 FQNNGV come from the germline V gene. Trimming pared 0 bases from V and 0 bases from J, leaving 9 bases between. CDR3 nucleotides: TGTGCCAGCAGCTTAGAATGGGAGGCCTCCTACGAGCAGTACTTC. Translating it yields CASSLEWEASYEQYF.

CDR3 sequence: CASSRRQALRNTIYF. The CDR3 DNA reads TGTGCCAGTAGTAGACGACAGGCATTAAGAAACACCATATATTTT. V usage is TRBV19 and J usage is TRBJ1-3, with D possibly being TRBD1 (6 bases). Germline CDR1 is LNHDA and CDR2 is SQIVND (reference sequence). CDR3 length equals 15 residues. V lost 4 bases, J lost 5 bases, and 15 bases lay in between.

V gene TRBV29-1 combines with J gene TRBJ2-1; weak D call: TRBD1 (6 bases). V was cut by 3 bases and J by 8 bases, with 8 bases left in between. Germline-derived CDR1 and CDR2 are SQVTM and ANQGSEA. This CDR3 is built from 11 residues. The CDR3 DNA follows: TGCAGCGTTGAGGGGGCCCATGAGCAGTTCTTC. Its protein product is CSVEGAHEQFF.

V usage is TRBV6-1 and J usage is TRBJ2-7; tentatively, D is TRBD1 (5 bases). V was shortened by 4 bases and J by 3 bases, with 7 bases between the two germline ends. CDR3 length equals 12 residues. The germline V gene encodes CDR1 MNHNS and CDR2 SASEGT. CDR3 DNA sequence: TGTGCCAGCAGTGTAGGGGTCTACGAGCAGTACTTC. It is translated as CASSVGVYEQYF.

The rearrangement uses TRBV18 and TRBJ1-2; D uncertain. CDR3 length equals 16 residues. V was clipped by 2 bases and J by 4 bases, with 17 bases between them. Germline V gene data show CDR1 as KGHSH and CDR2 as LQKENI. CDR3 sequence (DNA): TGTGCCAGCTCACCAATGAGGGTCCGGACTCCCTATGGCTACACCTTC. This encodes CASSPMRVRTPYGYTF.

The V and J genes are TRBV7-9 and TRBJ2-1; 8 nucleotides agree with TRBD2. J lost 3 bases, V lost 3 bases, and 10 bases had no gene match. Germline-derived CDR1 and CDR2 are SEHNR and FQNEAQ (reference sequence). This CDR3 is built from 17 residues. The DNA of the CDR3 is TGTGCCAGCAGCTTTCCCCTTGGCGGGGGGCTCTACAATGAGCAGTTCTTC. It specifies CASSFPLGGGLYNEQFF.

Details on this clone: Other DNA sequences in the sample encode the same CDR3. V usage is TRBV6-5 and J usage is TRBJ1-2; a weak D match, TRBD1 (6 bases). V shed 6 bases and J shed 7 bases, with 18 bases lying between them. The length of the CDR3 is 14 residues. Germline V lookup: CDR1 MNHEY, CDR2 SVGAGI. The CDR3 DNA follows: TGTGCCAGCAGGGGCGGCGGGGGGCGAAGTGGCTACACCTTC. Its protein product is CASRGGGGRSGYTF.

This clone is a singleton in its sample. This sample includes further DNA sequences coding for the same CDR3. The chain carries TRBV4-1 and TRBJ1-4, with D tentatively TRBD1 (5 bases). The CDR3 has 14 residues. With 4 bases removed from V and 2 bases from J, the gap between germline ends came to 8 bases. Germline V lookup: CDR1 MGHRA, CDR2 YSYEKL. CDR3 in amino acids: CASSRAGTNEKLFF. Here the CDR3 DNA reads TGCGCCAGCAGCCGTGCAGGGACTAATGAAAAACTGTTTTTT.

The chain uses TRBV25-1 and TRBJ1-2, with TRBD1 identical over 9 bases. The CDR3 is made up of 16 amino acids. From germline, CDR1 is MGHDK and CDR2 SYGVNS. The V gene end was trimmed by 4 bases and the J gene end by 8 bases; junction bases not matched to a gene: 14. For the CDR3, the DNA is TGTGCCAGCAGTGTTACCGGGACAGGGCGGGTAGGAGGCTACACCTTC. It is translated as CASSVTGTGRVGGYTF.

The CDR3 here is CASSLTGTSGGGTDTQYF. The CDR3 bases are TGTGCCAGCAGCTTAACCGGGACTAGCGGGGGGGGAACAGATACGCAGTATTTT. V usage is TRBV7-3 and J usage is TRBJ2-3; the match to TRBD2 covers 16 bases. The CDR3 is made up of 18 amino acids. The germline V gene encodes CDR1 SGHTA and CDR2 FQGTGA. The trim removed 0 bases at V and 3 bases at J, leaving 3 bases unmatched.

This sequence joins TRBV19 and TRBJ2-7, with 12 positions matching TRBD2. The junction had 9 bases not matched to a gene; V was cut back by 4 bases and J by 2 bases. The CDR3 contains 17 residues. Per germline, CDR1 LNHDA and CDR2 SQIVND (reference sequence). CDR3 DNA: TGTGCCAGTAGTAACCGGCAAGGACTAGCGGGGACCTACGAGCAGTACTTC. Amino acids: CASSNRQGLAGTYEQYF.